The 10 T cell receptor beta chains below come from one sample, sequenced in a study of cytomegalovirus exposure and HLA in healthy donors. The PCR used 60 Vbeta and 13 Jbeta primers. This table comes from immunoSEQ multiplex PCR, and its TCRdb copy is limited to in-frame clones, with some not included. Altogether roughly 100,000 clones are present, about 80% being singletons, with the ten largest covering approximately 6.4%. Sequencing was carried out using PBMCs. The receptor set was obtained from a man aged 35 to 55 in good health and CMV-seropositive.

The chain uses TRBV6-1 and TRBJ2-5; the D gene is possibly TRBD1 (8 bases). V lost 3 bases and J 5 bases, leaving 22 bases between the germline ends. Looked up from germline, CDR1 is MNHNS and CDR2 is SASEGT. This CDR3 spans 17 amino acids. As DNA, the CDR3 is TGTGCCAGCAGTGAGTCGCGGAACAGGGGGGGAGGTGAGACCCAGTACTTC. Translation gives CASSESRNRGGGETQYF.

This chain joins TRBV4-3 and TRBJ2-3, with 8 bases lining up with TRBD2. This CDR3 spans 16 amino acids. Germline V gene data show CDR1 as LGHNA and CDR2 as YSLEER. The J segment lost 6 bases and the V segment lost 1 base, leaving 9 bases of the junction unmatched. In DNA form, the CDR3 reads TGCGCCAGCAGCCAAGGGGCCGCGGGAGGAGAGGATACGCAGTATTTT. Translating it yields CASSQGAAGGEDTQYF.

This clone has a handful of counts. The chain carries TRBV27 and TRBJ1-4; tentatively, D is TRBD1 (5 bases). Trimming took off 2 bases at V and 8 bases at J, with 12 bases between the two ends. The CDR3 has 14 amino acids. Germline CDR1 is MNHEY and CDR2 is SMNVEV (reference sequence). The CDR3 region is CASSLNAGREKLFF. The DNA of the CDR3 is TGTGCCAGCAGTTTAAACGCGGGGCGCGAAAAACTGTTTTTT. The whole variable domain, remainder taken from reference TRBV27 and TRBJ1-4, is EAQVTQNPRYLITVTGKKLTVTCSQNMNHEYMSWYRQDPGLGLRQIYYSMNVEVTDKGDVPEGYKVSRKEKRNFPLILESPSPNQTSLYFCASSLNAGREKLFFGSGTQLSVL.

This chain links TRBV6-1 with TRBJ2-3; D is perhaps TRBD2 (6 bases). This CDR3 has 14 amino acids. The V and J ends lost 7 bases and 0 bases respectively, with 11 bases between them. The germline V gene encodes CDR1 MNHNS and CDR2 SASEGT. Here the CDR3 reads CASNPLASTDTQYF. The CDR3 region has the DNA TGTGCCAGCAACCCACTAGCTAGCACAGATACGCAGTATTTT.

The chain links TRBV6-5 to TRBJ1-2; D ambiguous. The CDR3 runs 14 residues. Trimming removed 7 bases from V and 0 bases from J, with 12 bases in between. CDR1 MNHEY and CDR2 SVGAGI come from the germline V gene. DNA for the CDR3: TGTGCCAGCACCTCCCTACGAACTAACTATGGCTACACCTTC. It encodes CASTSLRTNYGYTF.

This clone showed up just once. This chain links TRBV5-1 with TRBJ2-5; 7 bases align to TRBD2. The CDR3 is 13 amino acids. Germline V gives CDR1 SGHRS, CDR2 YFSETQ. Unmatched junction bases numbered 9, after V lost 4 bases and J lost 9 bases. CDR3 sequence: CASSQEWGGAQYF. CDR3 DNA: TGCGCCAGCAGCCAAGAGTGGGGGGGGGCCCAGTACTTC.

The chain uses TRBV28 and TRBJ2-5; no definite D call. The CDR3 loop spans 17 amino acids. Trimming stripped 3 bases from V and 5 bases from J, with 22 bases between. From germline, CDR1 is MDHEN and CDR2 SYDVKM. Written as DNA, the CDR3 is TGTGCCAGCAGTTTGAAACGCAGAGAGGAGAGGTACGAGACCCAGTACTTC. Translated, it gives CASSLKRREERYETQYF.

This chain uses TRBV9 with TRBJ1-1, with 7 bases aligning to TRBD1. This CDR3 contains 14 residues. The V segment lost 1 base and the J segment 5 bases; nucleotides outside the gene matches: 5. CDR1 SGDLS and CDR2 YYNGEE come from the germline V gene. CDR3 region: CASSVTGVGTEAFF. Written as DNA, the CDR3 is TGTGCCAGCAGCGTAACAGGGGTTGGAACTGAAGCTTTCTTT.

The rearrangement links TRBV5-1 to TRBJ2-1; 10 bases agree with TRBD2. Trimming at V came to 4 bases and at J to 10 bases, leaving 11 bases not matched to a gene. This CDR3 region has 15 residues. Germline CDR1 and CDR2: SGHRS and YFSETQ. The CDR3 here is CASSPLAGAPGEQFF. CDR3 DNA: TGCGCCAGCAGCCCTCTAGCGGGGGCCCCCGGAGAGCAGTTCTTC.

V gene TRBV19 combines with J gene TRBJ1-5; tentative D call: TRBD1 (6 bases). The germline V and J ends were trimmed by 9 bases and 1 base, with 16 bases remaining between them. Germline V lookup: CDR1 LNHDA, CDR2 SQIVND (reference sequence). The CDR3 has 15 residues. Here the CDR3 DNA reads TGTGCCAGCCTCGACGGGGGGGCAAGCAATCAGCCCCAGCATTTT. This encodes CASLDGGASNQPQHF.